What follows is one TCR beta chain and its context. Its antigen remains unknown. CDR1 and CDR2 (germline): DFQATT, SNEGSKA (reference sequence). Trimming removed 0 bases at V and 6 bases at J, with 9 bases between. CDR3 length: 12 amino acids. This specimen comes from a study of T cell repertoires in cytomegalovirus infection. TCRdb independently ran MiXCR on the reads; one entry per CDR3 protein. There are about 570,000 distinct CDR3 sequences in the sample; roughly 42% occur only once, and about 48% lies in the top ten. The sample in question was cultured PBMCs, obtained from culture after CMV antigen stimulation. This chain connects TRBV20-1 to TRBJ2-7, with D unclear. The source is a human donor in good health (CMV status not recorded). Some clones in this sample may be carry-over from other donors' samples. CDR3 residues: CSAREDPGEQYF. CDR3 in DNA: TGCAGTGCTAGAGAGGACCCGGGCGAGCAGTACTTC.